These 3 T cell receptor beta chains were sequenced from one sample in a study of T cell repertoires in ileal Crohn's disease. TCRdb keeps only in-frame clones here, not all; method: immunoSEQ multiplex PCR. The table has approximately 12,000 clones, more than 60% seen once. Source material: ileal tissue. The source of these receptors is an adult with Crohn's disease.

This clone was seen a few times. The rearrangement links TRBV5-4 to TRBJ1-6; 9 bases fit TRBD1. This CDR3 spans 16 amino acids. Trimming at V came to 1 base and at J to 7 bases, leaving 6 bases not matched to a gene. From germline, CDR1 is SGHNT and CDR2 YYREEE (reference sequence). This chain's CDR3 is CASSLPTGGRNSPLHF. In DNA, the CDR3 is TGTGCCAGCAGCTTGCCGACAGGGGGTCGCAATTCACCCCTCCACTTT.

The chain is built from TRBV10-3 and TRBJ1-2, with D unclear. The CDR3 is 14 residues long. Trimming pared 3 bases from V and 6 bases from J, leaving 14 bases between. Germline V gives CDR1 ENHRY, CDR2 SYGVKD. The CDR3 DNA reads TGTGCCATCAGTGATGGGTTTATCGGGGATGGCTACACCTTC. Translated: CAISDGFIGDGYTF.

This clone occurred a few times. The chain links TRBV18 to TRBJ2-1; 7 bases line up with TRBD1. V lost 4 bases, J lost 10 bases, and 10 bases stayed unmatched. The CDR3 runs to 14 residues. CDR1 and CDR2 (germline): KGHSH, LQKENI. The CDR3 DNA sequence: TGTGCCAGCTCACGGGGGACAGTCCTTGAGGAGCAGTTCTTC. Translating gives CASSRGTVLEEQFF.